This TCR beta chain comes out of a study of identical twins. TCRdb reprocessed the 5' RACE reads via MiXCR and lists one record per CDR3 protein. The sample contains fewer than 250,000 distinct CDR3 sequences, approximately 7% of which appear only once. V lost 5 bases and J 5 bases, leaving 10 bases between the germline ends. This CDR3 spans 12 amino acids. CDR1 MNHEY and CDR2 SMNVEV come from the germline V gene (reference sequence). This clonotype occurred many times. The same sample was also studied in work on yellow fever vaccine responses in identical twins.

The chain carries TRBV27 and TRBJ2-7; maybe TRBD2 (5 bases). The sequencing input was memory (CD45RO+) T cells sorted from blood. This clonotype was sampled from a woman aged 18-35 years in good health. The DNA for the CDR3 is TGTGCCAGCAGTCCCGGGATGAACGAGCAGTACTTC. This translates into CASSPGMNEQYF.